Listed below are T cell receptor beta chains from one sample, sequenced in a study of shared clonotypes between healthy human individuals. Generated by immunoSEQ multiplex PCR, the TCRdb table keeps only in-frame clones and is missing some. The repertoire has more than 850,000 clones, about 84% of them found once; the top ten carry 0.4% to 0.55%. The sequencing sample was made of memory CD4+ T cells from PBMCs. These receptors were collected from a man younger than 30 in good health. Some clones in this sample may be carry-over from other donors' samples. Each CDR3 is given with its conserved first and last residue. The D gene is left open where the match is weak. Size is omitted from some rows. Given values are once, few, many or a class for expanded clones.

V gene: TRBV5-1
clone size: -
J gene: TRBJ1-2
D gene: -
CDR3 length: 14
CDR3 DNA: TGCGCCAGCAGCTCAGGACAGCAAGGCTATGGCTACACCTTC
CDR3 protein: CASSSGQQGYGYTF

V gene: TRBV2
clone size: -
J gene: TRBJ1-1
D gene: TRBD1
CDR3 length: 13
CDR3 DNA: TGTGCCAGCGGGGGACAGATGAACACTGAAGCTTTCTTT
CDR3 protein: CASGGQMNTEAFF

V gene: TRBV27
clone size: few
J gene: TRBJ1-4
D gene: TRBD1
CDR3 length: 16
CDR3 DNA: TGTGCCAGCAGTTTATCCTACAGGGGGGAAAATGAAAAACTGTTTTTT
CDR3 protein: CASSLSYRGENEKLFF

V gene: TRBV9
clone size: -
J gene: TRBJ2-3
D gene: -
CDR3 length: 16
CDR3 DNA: TGTGCCAGCAGCGTAGAAGGGGGGACTTGGGCAGATACGCAGTATTTT
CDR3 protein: CASSVEGGTWADTQYF

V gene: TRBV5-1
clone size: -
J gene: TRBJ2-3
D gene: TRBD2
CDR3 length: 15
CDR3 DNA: TGCGCCAGCAGCTTTATAGCGGGGGGGTCAGATACGCAGTATTTT
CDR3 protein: CASSFIAGGSDTQYF

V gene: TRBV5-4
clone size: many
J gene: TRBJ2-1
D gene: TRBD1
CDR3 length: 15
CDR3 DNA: TGTGCCAGCACCCGACCGGAACAGGGGGCCAATGAGCAGTTCTTC
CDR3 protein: CASTRPEQGANEQFF

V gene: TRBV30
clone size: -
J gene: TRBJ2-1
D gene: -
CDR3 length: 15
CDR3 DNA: TGTGCCTGGAGTGTAGGACAATTCTCGGGCAATGAGCAGTTCTTC
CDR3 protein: CAWSVGQFSGNEQFF

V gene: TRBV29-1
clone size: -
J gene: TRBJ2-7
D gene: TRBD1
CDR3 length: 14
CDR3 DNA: TGCAGCGTAAAATCCGGGACAGGCCCCTACGAGCAGTACTTC
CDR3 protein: CSVKSGTGPYEQYF

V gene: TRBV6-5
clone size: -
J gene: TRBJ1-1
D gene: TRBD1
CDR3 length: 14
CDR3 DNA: TGTGCCAGCAGTAACAGGGGATGGAACACTGAAGCTTTCTTT
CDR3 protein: CASSNRGWNTEAFF

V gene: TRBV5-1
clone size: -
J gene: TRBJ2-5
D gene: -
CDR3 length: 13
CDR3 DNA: TGCGCCAGCAGTAGGGGGAGTGATGAGACCCAGTACTTC
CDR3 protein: CASSRGSDETQYF

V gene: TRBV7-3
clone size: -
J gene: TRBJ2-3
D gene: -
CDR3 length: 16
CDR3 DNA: TGTGCCAGCAGCTTATGGGGGGATCAACCCACAGATACGCAGTATTTT
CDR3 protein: CASSLWGDQPTDTQYF